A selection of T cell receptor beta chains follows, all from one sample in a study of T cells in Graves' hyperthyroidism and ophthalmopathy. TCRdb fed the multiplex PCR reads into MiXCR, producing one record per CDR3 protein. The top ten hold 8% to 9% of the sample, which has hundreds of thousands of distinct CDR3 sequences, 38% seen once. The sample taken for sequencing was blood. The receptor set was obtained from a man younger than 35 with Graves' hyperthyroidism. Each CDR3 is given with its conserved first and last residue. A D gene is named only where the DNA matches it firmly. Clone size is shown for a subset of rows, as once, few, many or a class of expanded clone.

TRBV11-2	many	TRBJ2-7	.	CASSLGQDYEQYF	TGTGCCAGCAGCCTGGGACAAGACTACGAGCAGTACTTC
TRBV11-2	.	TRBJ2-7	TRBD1	CASSLVDRGTYEQYF	TGTGCCAGCAGCTTAGTGGACAGGGGAACGTACGAGCAGTACTTC
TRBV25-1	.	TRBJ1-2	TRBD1	CASLLGQGYGYTF	TGTGCCAGCCTTCTCGGACAGGGCTATGGCTACACCTTC
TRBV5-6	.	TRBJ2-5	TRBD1	CATLPGQGFETQYF	TGTGCCACCCTACCGGGACAGGGGTTCGAGACCCAGTACTTC
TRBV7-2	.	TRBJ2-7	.	CASSSSGVSYEQYF	TGTGCCAGCAGCTCCTCCGGGGTTTCATACGAGCAGTACTTC
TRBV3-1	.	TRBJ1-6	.	CASSQGQVYNSPLHF	TGTGCCAGCAGCCAAGGTCAAGTCTATAATTCACCCCTCCACTTT
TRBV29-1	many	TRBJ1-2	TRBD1	CSVEGKDRGGYGYTF	TGCAGCGTTGAGGGGAAGGACAGGGGTGGGTATGGCTACACCTTC
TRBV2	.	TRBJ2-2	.	CASSELGGPAGELFF	TGTGCCAGCAGTGAGCTTGGGGGACCGGCCGGGGAGCTGTTTTTT
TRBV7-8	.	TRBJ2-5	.	CASSSRVGVGETQYF	TGTGCCAGCAGCTCTCGAGTGGGGGTGGGGGAGACCCAGTACTTC
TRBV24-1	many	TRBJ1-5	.	CATSEAGHQPQHF	TGTGCCACCAGTGAGGCAGGCCATCAGCCCCAGCATTTT
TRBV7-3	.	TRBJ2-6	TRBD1	CASSFYRGSGANVLTF	TGTGCCAGCAGCTTTTACAGGGGATCTGGGGCCAACGTCCTGACTTTC
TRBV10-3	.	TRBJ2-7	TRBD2	CAISSPGLAGQYEQYF	TGTGCCATCAGTTCCCCGGGACTAGCGGGACAGTACGAGCAGTACTTC
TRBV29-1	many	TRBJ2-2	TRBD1	CSVTGGTGELFF	TGCAGCGTCACAGGGGGCACCGGGGAGCTGTTTTTT
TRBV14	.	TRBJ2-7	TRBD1	CASSQAQGAREQYF	TGTGCCAGCAGCCAAGCTCAGGGGGCCAGAGAGCAGTACTTC
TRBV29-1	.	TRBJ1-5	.	CSVGDINQPQHF	TGCAGCGTTGGGGACATTAATCAGCCCCAGCATTTT
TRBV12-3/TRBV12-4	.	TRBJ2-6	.	CASSQAISEVRTEAF	TGTGCCAGCAGCCAAGCGATCTCGGAGGTCAGAACTGAAGCTTTC
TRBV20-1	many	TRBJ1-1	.	CSARANYGVTEAFF	TGCAGTGCTAGAGCTAACTATGGGGTCACTGAAGCTTTCTTT
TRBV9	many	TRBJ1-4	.	CASSVGYGANEKLFF	TGTGCCAGCAGCGTAGGCTATGGGGCTAATGAAAAACTGTTTTTT
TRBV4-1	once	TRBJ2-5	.	CASSPRGDLKETQYF	TGCGCCAGCAGCCCAAGAGGGGACTTGAAAGAGACCCAGTACTTC
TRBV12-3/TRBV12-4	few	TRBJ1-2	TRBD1	CASSQGAGSGYTF	TGTGCCAGCAGCCAGGGGGCTGGCTCTGGCTACACCTTC
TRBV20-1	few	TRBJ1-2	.	CSARSEGKDYGYTF	TGCAGTGCGAGAAGTGAGGGGAAGGACTATGGCTACACCTTC
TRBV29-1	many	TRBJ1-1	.	CSVEDLQGNSF	TGCAGCGTTGAAGACCTGCAGGGAAATTCCTTT
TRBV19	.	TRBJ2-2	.	CASSLVLAPEELFF	TGTGCCAGTAGCCTCGTTTTGGCGCCCGAGGAGCTGTTTTTT
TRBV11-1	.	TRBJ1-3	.	CASSYGQLPSGNTIYF	TGTGCCAGCAGCTATGGACAGCTCCCCTCTGGAAACACCATATATTTT
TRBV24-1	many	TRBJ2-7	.	CATSESDYSYEQYF	TGTGCCACCAGTGAATCCGACTACTCCTACGAGCAGTACTTC
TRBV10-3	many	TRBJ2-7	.	CAITPEDATYEQYF	TGTGCCATCACCCCGGAGGACGCCACCTACGAGCAGTACTTC
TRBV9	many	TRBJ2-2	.	CASSAQTTGELFF	TGTGCCAGCAGCGCCCAAACTACCGGGGAGCTGTTTTTT
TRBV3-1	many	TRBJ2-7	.	CASSQTGRYEQYF	TGTGCCAGTAGTCAGACAGGCCGTTACGAGCAGTACTTC
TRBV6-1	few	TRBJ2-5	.	CASSEAPGSQETQYF	TGTGCCAGCAGTGAAGCGCCTGGTAGCCAAGAGACCCAGTACTTC
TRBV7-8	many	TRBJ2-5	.	CASSPGTRGTQYF	TGTGCCAGCAGCCCCGGGACCAGGGGGACCCAGTACTTC
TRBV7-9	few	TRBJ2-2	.	CASSPWEGTNTGELFF	TGTGCCAGCAGCCCCTGGGAAGGAACGAACACCGGGGAGCTGTTTTTT
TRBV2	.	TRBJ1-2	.	CANVRSNYGYTF	TGTGCCAACGTGAGGTCTAACTATGGCTACACCTTC
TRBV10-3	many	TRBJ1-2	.	CALWTDSYGYTF	TGTGCCCTGTGGACGGACTCCTATGGCTACACCTTC
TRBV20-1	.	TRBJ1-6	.	CSARQGTHNSPLHF	TGCAGTGCTAGACAGGGAACACATAATTCACCCCTCCACTTT
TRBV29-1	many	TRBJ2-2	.	CSVVGGIETGELFF	TGCAGCGTTGTAGGTGGGATAGAGACCGGGGAGCTGTTTTTT